Shown below are 26 T cell receptor beta chains from a single sample sequenced in a study of blood T cell repertoires in COVID-19. Assay used: immunoSEQ multiplex PCR; TCRdb lists only in-frame clones, some missing. Here the sample spans tens of thousands of clones, 76% being singletons. The sample taken for sequencing was peripheral blood. Receptors originate from a man aged 65-85 years with active or convalescent COVID-19.

This clone was observed a few times. The rearrangement joins TRBV29-1 to TRBJ1-1; TRBD1 matches 11 bases. V shed 6 bases and J 5 bases; nucleotides not matched to a gene: 5. The CDR3 length is 13 residues. The V gene's germline CDR1 is SQVTM and CDR2 ANQGSEA. Written as DNA, the CDR3 is TGCAGCGTCAGGGACAGGGGGGGGACTGAAGCTTTCTTT. This codes for CSVRDRGGTEAFF.

The chain couples TRBV5-1 to TRBJ2-1, with 10 bases fitting TRBD2. Germline lookup yields CDR1 SGHRS and CDR2 YFSETQ. The CDR3 runs 13 residues. The CDR3 loop is CASSGGAYNEQFF. In nucleotides, the CDR3 is TGCGCGTCCAGCGGGGGGGCGTACAATGAGCAGTTCTTC.

The genes are TRBV7-8 and TRBJ2-7; perhaps TRBD2 as D (6 bases). The V end lost 5 bases, the J end lost 3 bases, and 26 bases lay between the germline ends. Germline CDR1 reads SGHVS; CDR2 reads FQNEAQ. The CDR3 length is 18 residues. CDR3 bases: TGTGCCAGCAGCAGCTTAGATGGCGGGGAGGTCACCTTCTACGAGCAGTACTTC. Protein product: CASSSLDGGEVTFYEQYF.

This chain connects TRBV2 to TRBJ1-2; no clear D. The V end lost 5 bases, the J end lost 5 bases, and 15 bases lay between the germline ends. Germline lookup yields CDR1 SNHLY and CDR2 FYNNEI. The CDR3 runs 14 residues. The CDR3 bases are TGTGCCAGCAGTCGCTTACCCCGGGATTATGGCTACACCTTC. Amino acid sequence: CASSRLPRDYGYTF.

The chain is built from TRBV28 and TRBJ1-3; D uncertain. Germline CDR1 reads MDHEN; CDR2 reads SYDVKM. Trimming removed 3 bases at V and 0 bases at J, with 3 bases between. This CDR3 has 13 amino acids. CDR3 coding DNA: TGTGCCAGCAGTTTCTACTCTGGAAACACCATATATTTT. Translated, it gives CASSFYSGNTIYF.

V gene TRBV2 combines with J gene TRBJ2-1, with TRBD2 as a possible D gene (5 bases). Deletions cut 6 bases from V and 6 bases from J, with 15 bases between. The germline V gene encodes CDR1 SNHLY and CDR2 FYNNEI. The CDR3 is made up of 14 amino acids. In DNA form, the CDR3 reads TGTGCCAGCAGGAGGTCAGGACTTTCCAATGAGCAGTTCTTC. Its translation is CASRRSGLSNEQFF.

The chain is built from TRBV6-5 and TRBJ1-5; no definite D call. Germline-derived CDR1 and CDR2 are MNHEY and SVGAGI. Trimming pared 8 bases from V and 0 bases from J, leaving 14 bases between. This CDR3 spans 15 amino acids. The CDR3 nucleotides are TGTGCCAGCGATAGGGCGGACTATAGCAATCAGCCCCAGCATTTT. Translating gives CASDRADYSNQPQHF.

Only one count was recorded for this clone. The J gene is TRBJ1-1, the V gene TRBV10-3; 8 bases map to TRBD1. V gave up 6 bases and J gave up 1 base; unmatched junction bases: 4. The CDR3 runs 14 residues. Germline lookup yields CDR1 ENHRY and CDR2 SYGVKD. The CDR3 DNA follows: TGTGCCATCAGCTACAGGGGGGAGAACACTGAAGCTTTCTTT. Its translation: CAISYRGENTEAFF.

The V gene is TRBV25-1, the J gene TRBJ2-1; D remains unclear. CDR1 and CDR2 (germline): MGHDK, SYGVNS. The CDR3 has 12 amino acids. The V and J ends lost 6 bases and 10 bases respectively, with 13 bases between them. This CDR3 is CASSTFGSEQFF. CDR3 sequence (DNA): TGTGCCAGCAGCACTTTTGGTAGCGAGCAGTTCTTC.

The table lists this clone with a few counts. The chain couples TRBV13 to TRBJ2-7; no clear D. The CDR3 runs to 14 residues. Trimming left V 6 bases short and J 3 bases short, with 15 bases between. Germline V gene data show CDR1 as PRHDT and CDR2 as FYEKMQ (reference sequence). This CDR3 is CASSLNYADYEQYF. DNA of the CDR3: TGTGCCAGCAGTCTAAATTATGCCGACTACGAGCAGTACTTC.

The CDR3 nucleotides read TGTGCCAGCAGCCAAGGGAGGGATTATGGCTACACCTTC. Translating it yields CASSQGRDYGYTF. V gene TRBV4-2 combines with J gene TRBJ1-2; D not certain. The CDR3 loop spans 13 amino acids. V was shortened by 1 base and J by 5 bases, with 8 bases between the two germline ends. Germline-derived CDR1 and CDR2 are LGHNA and YNFKEQ.

This chain joins TRBV30 and TRBJ2-6, with D perhaps TRBD1 (5 bases). The CDR3 runs to 15 residues. With 2 bases removed from V and 0 bases from J, the gap between germline ends came to 8 bases. Germline CDR1 is GTSNPN and CDR2 is SVGIG (reference sequence). The CDR3, as DNA: TGTGCCTGGAGTCTACAGGTCTCTGGGGCCAACGTCCTGACTTTC. Encoded protein: CAWSLQVSGANVLTF.

This rearrangement joins TRBV24-1 to TRBJ2-7; perhaps TRBD1 as D (5 bases). Deletions cut 11 bases from V and 7 bases from J, with 23 bases between. The CDR3 totals 14 residues. CDR1 is KGHDR, CDR2 SFDVKD, per germline. The DNA of the CDR3 is TGTGCCAGAGGAAAGGGGCCCCCCTTAGAGGAGCAGTACTTC. Translated, it gives CARGKGPPLEEQYF.

V usage is TRBV9 and J usage is TRBJ2-2, with 7 nucleotides matching TRBD2. The CDR3 sequence is 14 residues long. V shed 0 bases and J 4 bases; nucleotides not matched to a gene: 0. The germline V gene has CDR1 SGDLS and CDR2 YYNGEE. The CDR3 loop is CASSVAGGTGELFF. CDR3 DNA: TGTGCCAGCAGCGTAGCGGGGGGCACCGGGGAGCTGTTTTTT.

This rearrangement joins TRBV2 to TRBJ1-5; the D is unclear. Between the trimmed V and J ends, which lost 4 bases and 0 bases, there was a span of 4 bases. Germline CDR1 SNHLY, CDR2 FYNNEI. There are 13 residues in the CDR3. Here the CDR3 reads CASSADSNQPQHF. In DNA form, the CDR3 reads TGTGCCAGCAGTGCAGATAGCAATCAGCCCCAGCATTTT.

This clone was detected only once. The chain has TRBV28 and TRBJ1-2, with D maybe TRBD1 (5 bases). This CDR3 has 12 residues. Germline V gives CDR1 MDHEN, CDR2 SYDVKM. The V end lost 5 bases, the J end lost 6 bases, and 10 bases lay between the germline ends. In DNA form, the CDR3 reads TGTGCCAGCAGTCTAGGACATCATGGCTACACCTTC. This encodes CASSLGHHGYTF.

This clone has more than one count but fewer than ten. This sequence joins TRBV5-6 and TRBJ2-7; no definite D call. This CDR3 spans 15 amino acids. In germline, CDR1 is SGHDT, CDR2 YYEEEE. Deletions cut 0 bases from V and 3 bases from J, with 13 bases between. The CDR3 protein is CASSLVQVTIYEQYF. The CDR3 DNA follows: TGTGCCAGCAGCTTGGTGCAGGTTACGATCTACGAGCAGTACTTC.

The gene calls are TRBV3-1 (or the pseudogene TRBV3-2) and TRBJ2-7; D may be TRBD1 (6 bases). The V and J ends lost 4 bases and 7 bases respectively, with 20 bases between them. CDR3 length: 15 amino acids. Per the germline V gene, CDR1 is LGHDT and CDR2 is YNNKEL (reference sequence). The CDR3: CASSLGTQGSTEQYF. For the CDR3, the DNA is TGTGCCAGCAGCCTCGGGACACAGGGTTCTACGGAGCAGTACTTC.

This clone appeared a few times. The rearrangement uses TRBV6-5 and TRBJ1-4; the D is unclear. V was clipped by 5 bases and J by 3 bases, with 10 bases between them. The germline CDR1 and CDR2 sequences are MNHEY and SVGAGI. The CDR3 loop spans 14 amino acids. In nucleotides, the CDR3 is TGTGCCAGCAGTCCCCCCTGGCCTAATGAAAAACTGTTTTTT. As protein: CASSPPWPNEKLFF.

This rearrangement joins TRBV19 to TRBJ1-4; D is perhaps TRBD1 (5 bases). The CDR3 runs to 15 residues. Between the trimmed V and J ends, which lost 4 bases and 5 bases, there was a span of 14 bases. CDR1 is LNHDA, CDR2 SQIVND, per germline (reference sequence). The CDR3 DNA follows: TGTGCCAGTAGTACGCAAAGGGGAACAAATGAAAAACTGTTTTTT. The encoded protein is CASSTQRGTNEKLFF.

The chain has TRBV3-1 (or the pseudogene TRBV3-2) and TRBJ2-1; TRBD2 matches 11 bases. CDR1 and CDR2 from the germline V gene are LGHDT and YNNKEL (reference sequence). V lost 3 bases, J lost 7 bases, and 5 bases stayed unmatched. The CDR3 sequence is 15 residues long. CDR3 region: CASSQVAGGGNEQFF. Written as DNA, the CDR3 is TGTGCCAGCAGCCAGGTAGCGGGGGGGGGAAATGAGCAGTTCTTC.

The V and J genes are TRBV6-5 and TRBJ2-7, with TRBD2 matching 7 bases. Germline V lookup: CDR1 MNHEY, CDR2 SVGAGI. V shed 8 bases, J shed 0 bases, and the junction held 10 bases outside the gene matches. The CDR3 length is 15 residues. The DNA of the CDR3 is TGTGCCAGCGGGAGGGACGGATATAGCTCCTACGAGCAGTACTTC. Protein product: CASGRDGYSSYEQYF.

The rearrangement uses TRBV7-2 and TRBJ2-7, with 7 bases that match TRBD2. The V gene's germline CDR1 is SGHTA and CDR2 FQGNSA. The CDR3 totals 15 residues. The J segment lost 0 bases and the V segment lost 1 base, leaving 3 bases of the junction unmatched. The CDR3 here is CASSLVGGSSYEQYF. DNA for the CDR3: TGTGCCAGCAGCTTAGTGGGCGGGAGCTCCTACGAGCAGTACTTC.

The chain is built from TRBV15 and TRBJ1-5, with D possibly being TRBD1 (6 bases). The CDR3 is 18 residues long. The V end lost 1 base, the J end lost 1 base, and 17 bases lay between the germline ends. Germline V lookup: CDR1 LNHNV, CDR2 YYDKDF (reference sequence). The CDR3 nucleotides read TGTGCCACCAGCAGAGCAAGTGGGCAGGGGTACAGCAATCAGCCCCAGCATTTT. Its translation: CATSRASGQGYSNQPQHF.

The rearrangement uses TRBV28 and TRBJ2-1, with 8 positions matching TRBD1. The CDR3 length is 15 residues. V was clipped by 4 bases and J by 0 bases; unmatched bases: 2. Per germline, CDR1 MDHEN and CDR2 SYDVKM. CDR3 DNA: TGTGCCAGCAGTTCACAGGGGGGCTCCTACAATGAGCAGTTCTTC. Protein sequence: CASSSQGGSYNEQFF.

The chain has TRBV2 and TRBJ1-3, with no clear D. The CDR3 contains 13 residues. Per the germline V gene, CDR1 is SNHLY and CDR2 is FYNNEI. The CDR3: CATVPFSGNTIYF. In DNA, the CDR3 is TGTGCAACAGTTCCCTTCTCTGGAAACACCATATATTTT.